The 5 T cell receptor beta chains presented below share a single source sample, sequenced in a study. From the 5' RACE reads, TCRdb called clonotypes with MiXCR, one entry per CDR3 protein. The sample shows some 54,000 distinct CDR3 sequences, 17% of them seen only once. Specimen: naive CD4+ T cells sorted from blood. As for subset: naive CD4+ T cells, CD4+CD45RA+CD25-. The origin of the receptors is a female donor with breast cancer.

In regard to this clonotype: A read error may account for a junction end that differs from germline. The CDR3 loop reads CASSWGGSSYERYF. The CDR3 nucleotides are TGTGCCAGCTCCTGGGGGGGGAGCTCCTACGAGCGGTACTTC. This chain joins TRBV18 and TRBJ2-7, with 7 bases fitting TRBD2. This CDR3 spans 14 amino acids. Germline V gene lookup returns CDR1 KGHSH and CDR2 LQKENI.

This clonotype was observed a handful of times. The rearrangement links TRBV7-8 to TRBJ2-7; TRBD2 matches 9 bases. Trimming at V came to 6 bases and at J to 2 bases, leaving 8 bases not matched to a gene. The germline gives CDR1 SGHVS, CDR2 FQNEAQ. This CDR3 spans 15 amino acids. The chain's CDR3 is CASRPGTSSTYEQYF. CDR3 coding DNA: TGTGCCAGCAGACCCGGGACTAGCTCCACCTACGAGCAGTACTTC.

Of note for this clonotype: Just one base apart from a much larger clone, this may be a read error. This chain links TRBV20-1 with TRBJ2-7; D remains ambiguous. The germline V gene has CDR1 DFQATT and CDR2 SNEGSKA (reference sequence). The CDR3 loop spans 13 amino acids. The CDR3 sequence: CSARDKGFYERYF. CDR3 sequence (DNA): TGCAGTGCTAGAGATAAGGGTTTCTACGAGCGGTACTTC.

The chain combines TRBV5-1 with TRBJ2-5; 9 positions match TRBD2. Per the germline V gene, CDR1 is SGHRS and CDR2 is YFSETQ. The V gene end was trimmed by 0 bases and the J gene end by 3 bases; junction bases not matched to a gene: 24. CDR3 length: 22 residues. CDR3 nucleotide sequence: TGCGCCAGCAGCTTGGTGGGAGTAGCGGGAGAACGGTTTGGTGGAAGAAAAGAGACCCAGTACTTC. It codes for CASSLVGVAGERFGGRKETQYF.

With regard to this clonotype: This clone may be a read error of a much larger clone one base away. V usage is TRBV7-2 and J usage is TRBJ2-2; 10 bases align to TRBD1. Germline CDR1 and CDR2: SGHTA and FQGNSA. This CDR3 contains 18 residues. The CDR3 loop is CASSLALGQGPNTGELSF. The CDR3 region has the DNA TGTGCCAGCAGCTTAGCGCTGGGACAGGGGCCGAACACCGGGGAGCTGTCTTTT.